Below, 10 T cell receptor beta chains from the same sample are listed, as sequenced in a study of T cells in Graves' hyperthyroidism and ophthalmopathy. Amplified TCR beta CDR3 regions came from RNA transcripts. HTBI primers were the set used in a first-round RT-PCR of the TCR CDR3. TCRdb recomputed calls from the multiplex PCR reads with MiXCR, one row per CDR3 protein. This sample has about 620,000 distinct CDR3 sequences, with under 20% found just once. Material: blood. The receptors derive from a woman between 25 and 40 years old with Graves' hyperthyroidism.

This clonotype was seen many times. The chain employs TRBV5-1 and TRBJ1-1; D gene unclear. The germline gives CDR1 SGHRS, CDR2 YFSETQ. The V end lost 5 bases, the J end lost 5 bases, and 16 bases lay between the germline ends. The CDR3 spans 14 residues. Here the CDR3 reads CASSERMEITEAFF. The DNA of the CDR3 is TGCGCCAGCAGTGAACGAATGGAGATTACTGAAGCTTTCTTT.

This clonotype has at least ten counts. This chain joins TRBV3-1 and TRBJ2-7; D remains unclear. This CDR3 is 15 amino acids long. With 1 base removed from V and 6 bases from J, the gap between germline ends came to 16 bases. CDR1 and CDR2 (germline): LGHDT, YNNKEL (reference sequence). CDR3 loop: CASSQAGIGSGEQYF. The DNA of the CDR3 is TGTGCCAGCAGCCAAGCTGGGATTGGATCCGGCGAGCAGTACTTC.

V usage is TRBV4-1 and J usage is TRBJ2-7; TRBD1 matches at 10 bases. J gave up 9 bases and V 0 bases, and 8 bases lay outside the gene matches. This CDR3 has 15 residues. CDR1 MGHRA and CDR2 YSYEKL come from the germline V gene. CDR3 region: CASSQEPGQGLAQYF. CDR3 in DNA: TGCGCCAGCAGCCAAGAACCGGGACAGGGGTTGGCGCAGTACTTC.

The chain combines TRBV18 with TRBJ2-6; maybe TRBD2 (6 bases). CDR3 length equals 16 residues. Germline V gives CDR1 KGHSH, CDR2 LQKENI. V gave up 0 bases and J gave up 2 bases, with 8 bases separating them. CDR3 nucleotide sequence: TGTGCCAGCTCACCACCGTCGGGGGCTGGGGCCAACGTCCTGACTTTC. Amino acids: CASSPPSGAGANVLTF. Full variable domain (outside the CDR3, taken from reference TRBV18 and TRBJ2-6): NAGVMQNPRHLVRRRGQEARLRCSPMKGHSHVYWYRQLPEEGLKFMVYLQKENIIDESGMPKERFSAEFPKEGPSILRIQQVVRGDSAAYFCASSPPSGAGANVLTFGAGSRLTVL.

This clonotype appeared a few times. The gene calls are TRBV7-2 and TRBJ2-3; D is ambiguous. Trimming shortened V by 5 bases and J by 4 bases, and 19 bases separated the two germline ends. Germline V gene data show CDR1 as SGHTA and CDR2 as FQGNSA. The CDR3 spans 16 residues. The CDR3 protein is CASSPRRTLTSDTQYF. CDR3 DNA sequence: TGTGCCAGCAGCCCTCGACGGACCTTGACTTCAGATACGCAGTATTTT.

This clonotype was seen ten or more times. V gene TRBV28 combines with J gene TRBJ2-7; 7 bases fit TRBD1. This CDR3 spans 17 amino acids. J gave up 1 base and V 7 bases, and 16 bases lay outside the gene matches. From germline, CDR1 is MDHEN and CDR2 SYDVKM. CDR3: CASTPWLQGQRSYEQYF. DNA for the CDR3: TGTGCCAGCACCCCCTGGCTACAGGGGCAGAGGTCCTACGAGCAGTACTTC.

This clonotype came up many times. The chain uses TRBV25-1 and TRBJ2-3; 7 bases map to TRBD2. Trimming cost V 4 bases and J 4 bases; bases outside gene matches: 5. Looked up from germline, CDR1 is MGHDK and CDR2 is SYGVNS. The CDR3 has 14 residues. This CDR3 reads CASSVGGLADTQYF. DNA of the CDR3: TGTGCCAGCAGTGTGGGAGGGTTGGCAGATACGCAGTATTTT. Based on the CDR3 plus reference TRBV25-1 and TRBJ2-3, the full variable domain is EADIYQTPRYLVIGTGKKITLECSQTMGHDKMYWYQQDPGMELHLIHYSYGVNSTEKGDLSSESTVSRIRTEHFPLTLESARPSHTSQYLCASSVGGLADTQYFGPGTRLTVL.

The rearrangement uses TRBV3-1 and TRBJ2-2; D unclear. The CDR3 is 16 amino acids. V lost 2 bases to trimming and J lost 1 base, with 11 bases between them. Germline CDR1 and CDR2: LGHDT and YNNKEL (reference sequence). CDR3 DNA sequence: TGTGCCAGCAGCCAAATTACTCGATTGAACACCGGGGAGCTGTTTTTT. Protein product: CASSQITRLNTGELFF.

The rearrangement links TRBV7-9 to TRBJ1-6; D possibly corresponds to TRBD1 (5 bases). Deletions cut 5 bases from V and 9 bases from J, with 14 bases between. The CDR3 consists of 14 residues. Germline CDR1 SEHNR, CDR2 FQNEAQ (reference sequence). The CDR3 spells CASSPREGISPLHF. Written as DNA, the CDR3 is TGTGCCAGCAGCCCCAGGGAGGGGATTTCACCCCTCCACTTT.

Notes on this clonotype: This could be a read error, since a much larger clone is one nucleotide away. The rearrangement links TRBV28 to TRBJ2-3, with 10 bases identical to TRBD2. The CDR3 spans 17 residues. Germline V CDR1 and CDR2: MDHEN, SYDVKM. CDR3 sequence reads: CASSRSLVAGGTDAQYF. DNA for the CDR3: TGTGCCAGCAGCCGCTCTTTGGTAGCGGGAGGAACAGATGCGCAGTATTTT.